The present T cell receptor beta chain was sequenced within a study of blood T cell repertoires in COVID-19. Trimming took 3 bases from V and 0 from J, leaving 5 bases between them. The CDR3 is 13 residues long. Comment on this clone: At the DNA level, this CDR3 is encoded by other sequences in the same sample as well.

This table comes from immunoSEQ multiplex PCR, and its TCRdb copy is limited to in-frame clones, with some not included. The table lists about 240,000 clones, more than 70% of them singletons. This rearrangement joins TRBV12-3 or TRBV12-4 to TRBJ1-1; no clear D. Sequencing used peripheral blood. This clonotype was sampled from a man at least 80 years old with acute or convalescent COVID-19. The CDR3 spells CASSLGVNTEAFF. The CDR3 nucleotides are TGTGCCAGCAGTTTGGGCGTGAACACTGAAGCTTTCTTT.